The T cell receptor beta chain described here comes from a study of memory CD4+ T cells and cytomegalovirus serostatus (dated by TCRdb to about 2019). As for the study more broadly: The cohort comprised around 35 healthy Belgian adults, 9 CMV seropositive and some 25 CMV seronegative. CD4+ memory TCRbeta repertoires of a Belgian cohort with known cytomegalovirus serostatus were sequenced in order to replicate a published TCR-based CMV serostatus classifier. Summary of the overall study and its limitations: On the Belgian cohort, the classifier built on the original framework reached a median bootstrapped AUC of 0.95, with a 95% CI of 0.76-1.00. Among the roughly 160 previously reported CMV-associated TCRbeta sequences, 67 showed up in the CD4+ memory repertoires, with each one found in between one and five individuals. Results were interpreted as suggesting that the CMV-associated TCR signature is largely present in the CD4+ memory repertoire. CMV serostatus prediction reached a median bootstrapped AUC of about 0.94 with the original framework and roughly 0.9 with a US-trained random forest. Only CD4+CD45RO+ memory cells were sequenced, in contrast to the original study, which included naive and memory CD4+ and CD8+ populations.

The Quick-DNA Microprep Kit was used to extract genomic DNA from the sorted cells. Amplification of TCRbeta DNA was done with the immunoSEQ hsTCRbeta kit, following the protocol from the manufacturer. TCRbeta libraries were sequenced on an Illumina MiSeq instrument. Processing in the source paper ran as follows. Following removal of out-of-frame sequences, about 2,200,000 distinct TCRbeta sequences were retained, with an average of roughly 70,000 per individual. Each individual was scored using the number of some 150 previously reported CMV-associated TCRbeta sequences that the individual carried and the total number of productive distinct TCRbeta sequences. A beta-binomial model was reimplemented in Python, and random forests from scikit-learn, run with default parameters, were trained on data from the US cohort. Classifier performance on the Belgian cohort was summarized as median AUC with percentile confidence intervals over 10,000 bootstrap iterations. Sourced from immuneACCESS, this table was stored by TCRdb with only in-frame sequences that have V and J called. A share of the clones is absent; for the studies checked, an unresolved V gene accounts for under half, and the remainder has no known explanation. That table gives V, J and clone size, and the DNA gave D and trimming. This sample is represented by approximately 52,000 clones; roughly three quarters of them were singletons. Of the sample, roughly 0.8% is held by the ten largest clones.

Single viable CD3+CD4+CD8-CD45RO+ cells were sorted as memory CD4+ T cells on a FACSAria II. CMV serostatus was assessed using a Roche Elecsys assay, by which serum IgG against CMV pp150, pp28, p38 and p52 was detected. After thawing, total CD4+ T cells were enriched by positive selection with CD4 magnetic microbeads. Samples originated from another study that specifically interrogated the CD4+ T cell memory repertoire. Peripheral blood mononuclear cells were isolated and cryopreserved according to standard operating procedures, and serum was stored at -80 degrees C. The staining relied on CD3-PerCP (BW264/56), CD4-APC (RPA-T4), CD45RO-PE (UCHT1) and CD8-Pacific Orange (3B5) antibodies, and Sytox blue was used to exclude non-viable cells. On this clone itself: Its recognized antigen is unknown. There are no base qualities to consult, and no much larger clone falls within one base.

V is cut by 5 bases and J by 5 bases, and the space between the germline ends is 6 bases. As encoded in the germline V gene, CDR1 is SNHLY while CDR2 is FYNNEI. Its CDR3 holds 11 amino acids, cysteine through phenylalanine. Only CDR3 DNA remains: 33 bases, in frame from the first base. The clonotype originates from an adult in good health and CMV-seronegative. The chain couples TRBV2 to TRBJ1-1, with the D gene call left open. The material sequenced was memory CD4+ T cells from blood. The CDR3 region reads CASSPQTEAFF. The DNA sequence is TGTGCCAGCAGTCCACAAACTGAAGCTTTCTTT. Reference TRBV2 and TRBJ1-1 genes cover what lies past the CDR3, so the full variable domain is EPEVTQTPSHQVTQMGQEVILRCVPISNHLYFYWYRQILGQKVEFLVSFYNNEISEKSEIFDDQFSVERPDGSNFTLKIRSTKLEDSAMYFCASSPQTEAFFGQGTRLTVV.